These T cell receptor beta chains were read from a single sample in a study of type 1 regulatory T cells. For these TCRs, the target antigens are not known. Each CDR3 protein is one row after TCRdb ran MiXCR on the reads. The sample holds about 68,000 distinct CDR3 sequences, nearly 65% seen once. The sample consisted of cultured T cells, either the whole culture or a sorted T cell fraction (not recorded which). The receptors shown here come from a human donor in good health. The CDR3 runs from the conserved cysteine through the conserved F or W. The order of the fields is V gene, clone size, D gene, CDR3 length, J gene, CDR3 protein, CDR3 DNA. A D gene is named only where the DNA matches it firmly. Size tells how often a clone was seen (once, few, many) or the class of an expanded clone, and some rows leave it out.

v_gene: TRBV5-4
abundance: once
d_gene: TRBD2
len: 18
j_gene: TRBJ2-4
CDR3aa: CASSLSLAGGPAKNIQYF
CDR3nt: TGTGCCAGCAGCTTGAGTCTAGCGGGAGGGCCCGCCAAAAACATTCAGTACTTC

v_gene: TRBV5-5
abundance: -
d_gene: -
len: 17
j_gene: TRBJ2-4
CDR3aa: CASSLVRTTVAKNIQYF
CDR3nt: TGTGCCAGCAGCTTGGTACGGACTACCGTAGCCAAAAACATTCAGTACTTC

v_gene: TRBV9
abundance: few
d_gene: TRBD2
len: 17
j_gene: TRBJ2-5
CDR3aa: CASSHSGRALSRETQYF
CDR3nt: TGTGCCAGCAGTCATAGCGGGAGGGCCTTAAGTAGGGAGACCCAGTACTTC

v_gene: TRBV5-1
abundance: many
d_gene: -
len: 13
j_gene: TRBJ1-1
CDR3aa: CASSLDGATEAFF
CDR3nt: TGCGCCAGCAGCTTGGACGGGGCCACTGAAGCTTTCTTT

v_gene: TRBV3-1
abundance: -
d_gene: -
len: 14
j_gene: TRBJ2-7
CDR3aa: CASSLGQGGDEQYF
CDR3nt: TGTGCCAGCAGCCTAGGACAGGGAGGGGACGAGCAGTACTTC

v_gene: TRBV6-6
abundance: once
d_gene: TRBD2
len: 15
j_gene: TRBJ2-1
CDR3aa: CASRSGTSGYNEQFF
CDR3nt: TGTGCCAGCAGAAGCGGGACTAGCGGCTACAATGAGCAGTTCTTC

v_gene: TRBV2
abundance: -
d_gene: -
len: 14
j_gene: TRBJ2-3
CDR3aa: CATAPGAGTDTQYF
CDR3nt: TGTGCCACCGCCCCGGGGGCTGGCACAGATACGCAGTATTTT

v_gene: TRBV4-1
abundance: few
d_gene: -
len: 15
j_gene: TRBJ2-5
CDR3aa: CASSQAPTGPATQYF
CDR3nt: TGCGCCAGCAGCCAGGCCCCGACAGGTCCAGCGACCCAGTACTTC

v_gene: TRBV15
abundance: -
d_gene: TRBD1
len: 17
j_gene: TRBJ2-5
CDR3aa: CATSRDRQGALGETQYF
CDR3nt: TGTGCCACCAGCAGAGATAGGCAGGGGGCTTTAGGAGAGACCCAGTACTTC

v_gene: TRBV24-1
abundance: -
d_gene: -
len: 15
j_gene: TRBJ2-5
CDR3aa: CATSEGGTKGETQYF
CDR3nt: TGTGCCACCAGCGAAGGGGGTACTAAGGGGGAGACCCAGTACTTC

v_gene: TRBV2
abundance: -
d_gene: -
len: 14
j_gene: TRBJ2-6
CDR3aa: CASMLQSGANVLTF
CDR3nt: TGTGCCAGCATGCTCCAGTCTGGGGCCAACGTCCTGACTTTC

v_gene: TRBV24-1
abundance: -
d_gene: TRBD2
len: 15
j_gene: TRBJ2-7
CDR3aa: CATSDLFEAGYEQYF
CDR3nt: TGTGCCACCAGTGATTTGTTCGAAGCGGGGTACGAGCAGTACTTC

v_gene: TRBV3-1
abundance: -
d_gene: TRBD1
len: 15
j_gene: TRBJ2-3
CDR3aa: CASSPTGVGTDTQYF
CDR3nt: TGTGCCAGCAGCCCCACAGGGGTTGGGACAGATACGCAGTATTTT

v_gene: TRBV6-1
abundance: -
d_gene: -
len: 14
j_gene: TRBJ2-1
CDR3aa: CASSEVRFYNEQFF
CDR3nt: TGTGCCAGCAGTGAAGTTCGATTCTACAATGAGCAGTTCTTC

v_gene: TRBV12-3/TRBV12-4
abundance: -
d_gene: -
len: 12
j_gene: TRBJ1-1
CDR3aa: CASSLRPGAAFF
CDR3nt: TGTGCCAGCAGTCTGAGGCCAGGGGCTGCTTTCTTT

v_gene: TRBV27
abundance: -
d_gene: -
len: 16
j_gene: TRBJ1-6
CDR3aa: CASSLLFGRVDSPLHF
CDR3nt: TGTGCCAGCAGTTTGTTATTCGGCAGGGTAGACTCACCCCTCCACTTT

v_gene: TRBV20-1
abundance: -
d_gene: TRBD1
len: 15
j_gene: TRBJ1-2
CDR3aa: CSAVGQATSDYGYTF
CDR3nt: TGCAGTGCCGTTGGACAGGCAACCTCGGACTATGGCTACACCTTC

v_gene: TRBV5-1
abundance: -
d_gene: TRBD1
len: 15
j_gene: TRBJ2-7
CDR3aa: CASSPFGQGEDEQYF
CDR3nt: TGCGCCAGCAGCCCGTTCGGACAGGGAGAAGACGAGCAGTACTTC

v_gene: TRBV18
abundance: -
d_gene: TRBD1
len: 15
j_gene: TRBJ2-7
CDR3aa: CASSLDSGQTYEQYF
CDR3nt: TGTGCCAGCTCACTAGATTCGGGACAGACCTACGAGCAGTACTTC

v_gene: TRBV7-2
abundance: -
d_gene: -
len: 13
j_gene: TRBJ2-7
CDR3aa: CASSLGHSYEQYF
CDR3nt: TGTGCCAGCAGCTTAGGGCACTCCTACGAGCAGTACTTC

v_gene: TRBV7-2
abundance: -
d_gene: -
len: 13
j_gene: TRBJ2-3
CDR3aa: CASAQDRSDTQYF
CDR3nt: TGTGCCAGCGCCCAAGACAGGTCGGATACGCAGTATTTT

v_gene: TRBV30
abundance: -
d_gene: -
len: 10
j_gene: TRBJ2-1
CDR3aa: CAWAGVKQFF
CDR3nt: TGTGCCTGGGCGGGCGTTAAGCAGTTCTTC

v_gene: TRBV12-3/TRBV12-4
abundance: few
d_gene: -
len: 13
j_gene: TRBJ2-7
CDR3aa: CASILSPSYEQYF
CDR3nt: TGTGCCAGCATACTTTCACCCTCCTACGAGCAGTACTTC

v_gene: TRBV19
abundance: -
d_gene: TRBD2
len: 14
j_gene: TRBJ2-2
CDR3aa: CASKLAVNTGELFF
CDR3nt: TGTGCCAGTAAGCTAGCGGTGAACACCGGGGAGCTGTTTTTT

v_gene: TRBV7-9
abundance: -
d_gene: TRBD2
len: 17
j_gene: TRBJ2-4
CDR3aa: CASSLVGLADTKNIQYF
CDR3nt: TGTGCCAGCAGCTTAGTGGGACTAGCGGACACCAAAAACATTCAGTACTTC

v_gene: TRBV6-2/TRBV6-3
abundance: -
d_gene: -
len: 14
j_gene: TRBJ2-3
CDR3aa: CASSYGLITDTQYF
CDR3nt: TGTGCCAGCAGTTACGGACTAATCACAGATACGCAGTATTTT

v_gene: TRBV11-2
abundance: -
d_gene: TRBD1
len: 13
j_gene: TRBJ1-1
CDR3aa: CASSLETGGKAFF
CDR3nt: TGTGCCAGCAGCTTAGAGACAGGGGGGAAAGCTTTCTTT

v_gene: TRBV24-1
abundance: medium-sized
d_gene: -
len: 13
j_gene: TRBJ1-2
CDR3aa: CATSDLFNYGYTF
CDR3nt: TGTGCCACCAGTGATTTATTTAACTATGGCTACACCTTC

v_gene: TRBV5-1
abundance: -
d_gene: TRBD2
len: 15
j_gene: TRBJ2-5
CDR3aa: CASSLVGLAGETQYF
CDR3nt: TGCGCCAGCAGCTTGGTAGGGCTAGCGGGAGAGACCCAGTACTTC

v_gene: TRBV5-1
abundance: few
d_gene: -
len: 15
j_gene: TRBJ1-3
CDR3aa: CASSLDRFSGNTIYF
CDR3nt: TGCGCCAGCAGCCTCGACAGATTCTCTGGAAACACCATATATTTT

v_gene: TRBV5-1
abundance: -
d_gene: -
len: 14
j_gene: TRBJ2-3
CDR3aa: CASSAGWGPDTQYF
CDR3nt: TGCGCCAGCAGCGCGGGATGGGGTCCAGATACGCAGTATTTT

v_gene: TRBV5-1
abundance: once
d_gene: TRBD2
len: 13
j_gene: TRBJ2-5
CDR3aa: CASRPLAGETQYF
CDR3nt: TGCGCCAGCAGGCCCCTAGCGGGAGAGACCCAGTACTTC

v_gene: TRBV20-1
abundance: -
d_gene: -
len: 13
j_gene: TRBJ1-1
CDR3aa: CSARGFRGTEAFF
CDR3nt: TGCAGTGCTAGAGGGTTCAGGGGCACTGAAGCTTTCTTT

v_gene: TRBV7-2
abundance: few
d_gene: -
len: 14
j_gene: TRBJ2-7
CDR3aa: CASSLRGGRYEQYF
CDR3nt: TGTGCCAGCAGCTTACGAGGGGGACGATACGAGCAGTACTTC

v_gene: TRBV19
abundance: -
d_gene: -
len: 17
j_gene: TRBJ2-2
CDR3aa: CASSLTGSAIGTGELFF
CDR3nt: TGTGCCAGTAGTCTCACAGGGTCGGCGATCGGCACCGGGGAGCTGTTTTTT

v_gene: TRBV7-2
abundance: once
d_gene: -
len: 13
j_gene: TRBJ2-7
CDR3aa: CASSLRRGDEQYF
CDR3nt: TGTGCCAGCAGCTTACGGCGCGGGGACGAGCAGTACTTC

v_gene: TRBV20-1
abundance: -
d_gene: TRBD2
len: 14
j_gene: TRBJ2-1
CDR3aa: CSANSGRGGNEQFF
CDR3nt: TGCAGTGCTAATAGCGGGAGAGGGGGCAATGAGCAGTTCTTC

v_gene: TRBV7-3
abundance: -
d_gene: -
len: 14
j_gene: TRBJ2-1
CDR3aa: CASSLTAIPGEQFF
CDR3nt: TGTGCCAGCAGCTTAACGGCCATACCAGGCGAGCAGTTCTTC

v_gene: TRBV12-3/TRBV12-4
abundance: few
d_gene: -
len: 15
j_gene: TRBJ2-2
CDR3aa: CASRMDRSNTGELFF
CDR3nt: TGTGCCAGCAGGATGGACAGATCGAACACCGGGGAGCTGTTTTTT

v_gene: TRBV10-3
abundance: -
d_gene: -
len: 15
j_gene: TRBJ2-1
CDR3aa: CAISDRGAFRNEQFF
CDR3nt: TGTGCCATCAGTGACCGCGGGGCCTTTCGGAATGAGCAGTTCTTC

v_gene: TRBV6-4
abundance: few
d_gene: -
len: 13
j_gene: TRBJ2-3
CDR3aa: CASSEQGGDTQYF
CDR3nt: TGTGCCAGCAGTGAACAGGGCGGCGATACGCAGTATTTT

v_gene: TRBV5-1
abundance: few
d_gene: -
len: 14
j_gene: TRBJ2-3
CDR3aa: CASSFSGRTDTQYF
CDR3nt: TGCGCCAGCAGCTTTTCCGGGAGAACAGATACGCAGTATTTT

v_gene: TRBV7-9
abundance: -
d_gene: -
len: 13
j_gene: TRBJ2-7
CDR3aa: CASSLVSGREQYF
CDR3nt: TGTGCCAGCAGCTTAGTCTCAGGGCGGGAGCAGTACTTC

v_gene: TRBV6-2/TRBV6-3
abundance: -
d_gene: TRBD1
len: 15
j_gene: TRBJ2-4
CDR3aa: CASRPVQGAKNIQYF
CDR3nt: TGTGCCAGCAGACCCGTACAGGGGGCCAAAAACATTCAGTACTTC

v_gene: TRBV3-1
abundance: -
d_gene: TRBD2
len: 13
j_gene: TRBJ2-1
CDR3aa: CASSAGVLNEQFF
CDR3nt: TGTGCCAGCAGCGCGGGGGTGCTGAATGAGCAGTTCTTC

v_gene: TRBV18
abundance: -
d_gene: -
len: 14
j_gene: TRBJ1-5
CDR3aa: CASSPRQANQPQHF
CDR3nt: TGTGCCAGCTCACCAAGGCAGGCCAATCAGCCCCAGCATTTT

v_gene: TRBV5-1
abundance: -
d_gene: TRBD1
len: 17
j_gene: TRBJ1-2
CDR3aa: CASSLVPAGQGVYGYTF
CDR3nt: TGCGCCAGCAGCTTGGTTCCGGCGGGACAGGGAGTCTATGGCTACACCTTC

v_gene: TRBV6-1
abundance: -
d_gene: TRBD1
len: 15
j_gene: TRBJ1-2
CDR3aa: CASSETGTGVGGYTF
CDR3nt: TGTGCCAGCAGTGAAACCGGGACAGGGGTTGGTGGCTACACCTTC

v_gene: TRBV4-3
abundance: -
d_gene: TRBD2
len: 17
j_gene: TRBJ2-1
CDR3aa: CASSHYRAGSSYNEQFF
CDR3nt: TGCGCCAGCAGCCATTACCGAGCGGGGAGCTCCTACAATGAGCAGTTCTTC

v_gene: TRBV30
abundance: -
d_gene: -
len: 11
j_gene: TRBJ2-7
CDR3aa: CAGSAVGEQYF
CDR3nt: TGTGCCGGGTCGGCGGTCGGCGAGCAGTACTTC

v_gene: TRBV6-1
abundance: once
d_gene: -
len: 14
j_gene: TRBJ2-5
CDR3aa: CASKLRDYQETQYF
CDR3nt: TGTGCCAGCAAGCTCCGGGACTACCAAGAGACCCAGTACTTC

v_gene: TRBV15
abundance: once
d_gene: TRBD1
len: 17
j_gene: TRBJ2-7
CDR3aa: CATSRVTGTGGFYEQYF
CDR3nt: TGTGCCACCAGCAGAGTAACCGGGACAGGGGGCTTTTACGAGCAGTACTTC

v_gene: TRBV6-5
abundance: -
d_gene: -
len: 15
j_gene: TRBJ1-1
CDR3aa: CASSYQFLVNTEAFF
CDR3nt: TGTGCCAGCAGTTACCAATTTTTGGTGAACACTGAAGCTTTCTTT